This T cell receptor beta chain was sequenced in a study of T cells after yellow fever vaccination (dated by TCRdb to the late 2010s). A note on the overall study: Libraries from fractions with low cell numbers were prepared with the SMART-Seq v4 Ultra Low Input RNA kit. Bulk TCR alpha and beta repertoires were sequenced longitudinally to track T-cell clones before and after primary and booster YFV17D yellow fever vaccination. Two healthy male donors made up the cohort, one aged 18 to 30 years and the other aged 30 to 40 years. Blood was drawn at multiple timepoints before and after primary and secondary immunization, with bulk PBMC replicates and cell subsets isolated. Results the study describes overall, beyond this receptor: Computational filtering was required because FACS-sorted repertoires could contain abundant contaminating clonotypes from the bulk population. After the booster, most clones that had expanded after primary vaccination were detected again (around 97% of CD4 and over 75% of CD8), suggesting broad maintenance of memory. Only two donors were included in the study, so the extent to which the findings can be generalized is limited. Compared with the primary T-cell response, the secondary T-cell response was weaker but faster, peaking on day 5 rather than day 15. A small fraction of clonotypes appeared in both the CD4 and CD8 compartments, likely as a result of convergent recombination.

The treatment or condition label, as the study defines it: live attenuated yellow fever vaccine strain. PBMCs were isolated from peripheral blood using a standard Ficoll-Paque protocol. Dynabeads CD4 and CD8 positive selection kits were used to isolate CD4 and CD8 T-cell fractions. TriZol was used to extract RNA from bulk PBMCs, from CD4 and CD8 fractions, and from dextramer-positive and dextramer-negative fractions. From V the trimming removes 5 bases and from J it removes 4 bases, while the gene matches leave 7 bases of the junction unaccounted for. Inclusive of the bounding cysteine and phenylalanine, the CDR3 is 16 residues long. The entry retains the CDR3 DNA only, 48 bases that are in frame from base 1. TCRdb lists the instrument as Illumina NovaSeq 6000. TCR cDNA was synthesized by 5'RACE template switching, which introduced a universal primer site and unique molecular identifiers. Priming for cDNA synthesis came from both the TCR alpha and TCR beta constant segments. Libraries were amplified in two PCR steps, with sample barcodes and sequencing adapters added in the second step. Sequencing of libraries was performed on Illumina HiSeq 2500 (2x100 bp) or NovaSeq (2x150 bp). Concerning the study's data processing: Reads were demultiplexed and collapsed into UMI consensus sequences with MIGEC, and V(D)J alignment was performed with MiXCR. Vaccine-responding clonotypes were defined with edgeR using replicate PBMC samples, requiring FDR below 0.01 and a log2 fold change above 5 up to day 15. Each bulk clonotype was labeled CD4 or CD8 based on which sequenced repertoire, CD4 or CD8, contained the clonotype at higher abundance. TCRdb trimmed the raw reads at Q25, called clones with MiXCR and kept productive beta chains. Every entry covers one CDR3 protein and lists the most common genes and DNA from its rows. TCRdb, not the original authors, processed these V and J calls. Across this sample there are a few hundred thousand distinct CDR3 sequences, with roughly 4.8% seen only once. The leading ten clones occupy more than 3% of the sample.

This clonotype appeared many times. Its antigen specificity is not known. The sample holds no much larger clone one base away, and base qualities are not on file. The sequence joins TRBV12-3 or TRBV12-4 to TRBJ2-5, and 13 junction bases match TRBD2. This receptor was identified in a man aged 18 to 29 who received the YFV17D yellow fever vaccine. Specimen: CD4+ T cells sorted from PBMCs, collected on the day of the yellow fever booster vaccination. The DNA sequence is TGTGCCAGCAGTCCCCGACTAGCGGGGGGCGGAGAGACCCAGTACTTC. Protein translation: CASSPRLAGGGETQYF.